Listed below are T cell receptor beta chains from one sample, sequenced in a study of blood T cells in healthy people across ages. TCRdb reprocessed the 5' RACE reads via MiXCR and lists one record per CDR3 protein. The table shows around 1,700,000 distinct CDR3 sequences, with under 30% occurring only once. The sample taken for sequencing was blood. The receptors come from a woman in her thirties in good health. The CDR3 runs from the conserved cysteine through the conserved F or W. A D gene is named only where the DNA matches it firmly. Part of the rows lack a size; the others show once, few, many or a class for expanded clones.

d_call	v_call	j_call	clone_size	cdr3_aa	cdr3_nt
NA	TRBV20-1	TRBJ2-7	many	CSARDSRLHSYEQYF	TGCAGTGCTAGAGATTCCCGACTGCACTCCTACGAGCAGTACTTC
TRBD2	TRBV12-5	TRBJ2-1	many	CASGFLLAGSFASYNEQFF	TGTGCTAGTGGTTTCCTACTAGCGGGATCCTTCGCCTCCTACAATGAGCAGTTCTTC
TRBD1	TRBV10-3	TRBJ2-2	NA	CATRTGAGELFF	TGTGCCACGAGGACAGGGGCCGGGGAGCTGTTTTTT
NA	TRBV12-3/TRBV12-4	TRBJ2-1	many	CASLRVDEQFF	TGTGCCAGCTTGAGGGTCGATGAGCAGTTCTTC
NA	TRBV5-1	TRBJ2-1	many	CASSLEYGEQFF	TGCGCCAGCAGCTTGGAGTACGGTGAGCAGTTCTTC
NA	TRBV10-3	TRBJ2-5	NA	CAISDRGEETQYF	TGTGCCATCAGTGATCGTGGAGAAGAGACCCAGTACTTC
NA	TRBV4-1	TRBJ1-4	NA	CASSGVVATNEKLFF	TGCGCCAGCAGCGGGGTCGTTGCAACTAATGAAAAACTGTTTTTT
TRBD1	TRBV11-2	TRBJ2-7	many	CASSRTGTGIHEQYF	TGTGCCAGCAGCAGAACCGGGACAGGCATCCACGAGCAGTACTTC
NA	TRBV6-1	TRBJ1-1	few	CASLITVSTEAFF	TGTGCCAGCCTCATTACGGTTAGCACTGAAGCTTTCTTT
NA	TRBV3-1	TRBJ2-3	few	CASRSPGLLWYF	TGTGCCAGCAGATCTCCGGGACTGCTGTGGTATTTT
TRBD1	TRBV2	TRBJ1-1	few	CASITGTANTEAFF	TGTGCCAGCATTACCGGGACAGCGAACACTGAAGCTTTCTTT
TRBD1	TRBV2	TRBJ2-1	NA	CASSEAGGVNEQFF	TGTGCCAGCAGTGAGGCAGGGGGCGTCAATGAGCAGTTCTTC
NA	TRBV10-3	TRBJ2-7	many	CAIMGSESYEQYF	TGTGCCATCATGGGATCAGAGAGTTACGAGCAGTACTTC
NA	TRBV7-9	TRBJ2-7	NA	CASSLALQWDEQYF	TGTGCCAGCAGCTTAGCTCTCCAATGGGATGAGCAGTACTTC
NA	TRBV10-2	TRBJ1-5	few	CASSETRDRGQHF	TGCGCCAGCAGTGAGACCAGAGACCGTGGCCAGCATTTT
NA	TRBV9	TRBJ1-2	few	CASSQLEANYGYTF	TGTGCCAGCAGCCAACTCGAAGCGAACTATGGCTACACCTTC
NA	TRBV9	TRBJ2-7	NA	CASSGMIGTQNNEQYF	TGTGCCAGCAGCGGGATGATTGGGACCCAGAACAATGAGCAGTACTTC
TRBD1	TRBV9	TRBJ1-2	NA	CASSALQGPNYGYTF	TGTGCCAGCAGCGCCCTACAGGGGCCTAACTATGGCTACACCTTC
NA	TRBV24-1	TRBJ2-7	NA	CATSDRMNYEQYF	TGTGCCACCAGTGACCGAATGAACTACGAGCAGTACTTC
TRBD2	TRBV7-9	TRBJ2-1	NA	CASNPGGSGRVDEQFF	TGTGCCAGCAACCCGGGTGGTAGCGGGAGGGTGGATGAGCAGTTCTTC
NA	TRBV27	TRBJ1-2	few	CASSRTLLGNYGYTF	TGTGCCAGCAGTAGGACGTTGCTCGGTAACTATGGCTACACCTTC
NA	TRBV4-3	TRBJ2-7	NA	CASSQAQGLSYEQYF	TGCGCCAGCAGCCAGGCGCAGGGGCTCTCCTACGAGCAGTACTTC
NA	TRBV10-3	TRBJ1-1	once	CAKKERNTEVFF	TGTGCCAAAAAAGAGAGGAACACTGAAGTTTTCTTT
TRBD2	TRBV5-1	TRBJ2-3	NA	CASGSGNVDTQYF	TGCGCCAGCGGGAGCGGGAACGTAGATACGCAGTATTTT
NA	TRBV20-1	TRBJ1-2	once	CSARAGGGSYYGYTF	TGCAGTGCTCGGGCAGGTGGGGGCTCCTACTATGGCTACACCTTC
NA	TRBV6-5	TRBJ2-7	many	CASSYSGRLYEQYF	TGTGCCAGCAGTTACTCGGGCAGGCTCTACGAGCAGTACTTC
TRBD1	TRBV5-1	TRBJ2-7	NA	CASRITGVTNFLGFYEQYF	TGCGCCAGCAGAATAACAGGGGTAACCAATTTTCTCGGATTTTACGAGCAGTACTTC
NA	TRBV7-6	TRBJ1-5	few	CASSPITGSNQPQHF	TGTGCCAGCAGCCCAATTACTGGTAGCAATCAGCCCCAGCATTTT
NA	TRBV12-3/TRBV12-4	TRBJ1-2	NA	CASSSTGKGYTF	TGTGCCAGCAGCAGCACAGGGAAAGGCTACACCTTC
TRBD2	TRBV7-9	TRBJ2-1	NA	CASSLDSGRALSDEQFF	TGTGCCAGCAGCCTCGATAGCGGGAGGGCCCTCAGTGATGAGCAGTTCTTC
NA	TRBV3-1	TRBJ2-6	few	CASSQEGAGGANVLTF	TGTGCCAGCAGCCAAGAGGGGGCTGGGGGGGCCAACGTCCTGACTTTC
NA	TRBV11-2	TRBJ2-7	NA	CASSLFSEQYF	TGTGCCAGCAGCCTATTCTCCGAGCAGTACTTC
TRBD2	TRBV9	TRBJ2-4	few	CASSVGPSGREWQYF	TGTGCCAGCAGCGTAGGCCCTAGCGGGAGGGAGTGGCAGTACTTC
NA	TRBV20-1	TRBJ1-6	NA	CSASGTSSSYNSPLHF	TGCAGTGCTAGTGGCACCTCAAGCTCCTATAATTCACCCCTCCACTTT
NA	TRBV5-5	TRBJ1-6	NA	CASSLDAQRRRNSPLHF	TGTGCCAGCAGCTTGGACGCCCAACGCCGGCGTAATTCACCCCTCCACTTT
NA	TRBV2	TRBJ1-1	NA	CASKGDQNTEAFF	TGTGCCAGCAAGGGGGATCAGAACACTGAAGCTTTCTTT
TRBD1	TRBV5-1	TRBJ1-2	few	CASSLAEGANGYTF	TGCGCCAGCAGCTTGGCCGAGGGGGCGAATGGCTACACCTTC
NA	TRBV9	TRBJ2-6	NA	CASSTRGAGANVPTF	TGTGCCAGCAGCACCCGGGGGGCTGGGGCCAACGTCCCGACTTTC
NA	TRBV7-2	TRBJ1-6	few	CASSFIGRDSPLHF	TGTGCCAGCAGCTTCATCGGGAGAGATTCACCCCTCCACTTT
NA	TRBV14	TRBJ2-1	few	CASSPGQYSYNEQFF	TGTGCCAGCAGCCCAGGACAGTACTCCTACAATGAGCAGTTCTTC
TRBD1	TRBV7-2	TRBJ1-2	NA	CVSSLGDRDYGYTF	TGTGTCAGCAGCTTAGGGGACAGGGACTATGGCTACACCTTC
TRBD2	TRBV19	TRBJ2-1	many	CASSPGTSGFNEQFF	TGTGCCAGTAGCCCCGGGACTAGCGGGTTTAATGAGCAGTTCTTC
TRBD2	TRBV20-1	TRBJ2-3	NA	CSAAGLAGLVGTDTQYF	TGCAGTGCCGCGGGATTAGCGGGCCTGGTAGGGACAGATACGCAGTATTTT
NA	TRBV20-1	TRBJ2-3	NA	CSAKGGTDTQYF	TGCAGTGCAAAAGGGGGCACAGATACGCAGTATTTT
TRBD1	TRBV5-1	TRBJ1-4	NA	CASRRQGAMSEKLFF	TGCGCCAGCAGGAGACAGGGGGCTATGAGTGAAAAACTGTTTTTT
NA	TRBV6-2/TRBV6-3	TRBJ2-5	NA	CASSYVRETQYF	TGTGCCAGCAGTTACGTACGAGAGACCCAGTACTTC
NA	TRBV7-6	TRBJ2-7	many	CASSLAQDGYEQYF	TGTGCCAGCAGCTTAGCGCAGGACGGTTACGAGCAGTACTTC
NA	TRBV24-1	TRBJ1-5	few	CATSDPGSNQPQHF	TGTGCCACCAGTGACCCGGGAAGCAATCAGCCCCAGCATTTT
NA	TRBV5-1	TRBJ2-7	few	CASRSGRPNEQYF	TGCGCCAGCAGGAGTGGGCGGCCGAACGAGCAGTACTTC
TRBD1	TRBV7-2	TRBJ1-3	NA	CASSLGQGAAGNTIYF	TGTGCCAGCAGCTTGGGACAGGGGGCCGCTGGAAACACCATATATTTT
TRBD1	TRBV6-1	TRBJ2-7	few	CASIVTGLPEQYF	TGTGCCAGCATTGTGACAGGGCTTCCCGAGCAGTACTTC
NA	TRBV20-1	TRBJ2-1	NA	CSARTADSYNEQFF	TGCAGTGCCAGGACAGCAGACTCCTACAATGAGCAGTTCTTC
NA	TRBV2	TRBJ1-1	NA	CASSQSVGAFF	TGTGCCAGCAGTCAAAGCGTGGGAGCTTTCTTT
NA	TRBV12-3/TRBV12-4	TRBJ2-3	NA	CASTLDYTDTQYF	TGTGCCAGCACCCTGGATTACACAGATACGCAGTATTTT
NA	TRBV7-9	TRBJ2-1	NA	CASSPRGDPYNEQFF	TGTGCCAGCAGCCCCAGAGGCGATCCTTACAATGAGCAGTTCTTC
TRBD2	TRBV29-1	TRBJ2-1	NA	CSVERGMLAGYNEQFF	TGCAGCGTTGAAAGGGGGATGCTAGCGGGATACAATGAGCAGTTCTTC
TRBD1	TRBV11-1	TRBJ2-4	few	CASSGTGIDKNIQYF	TGTGCCAGCAGCGGGACAGGGATCGACAAAAACATTCAGTACTTC
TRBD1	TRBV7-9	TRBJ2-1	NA	CASSSTGTDINGQFF	TGTGCCAGCAGCTCCACCGGGACAGACATCAATGGGCAGTTCTTC
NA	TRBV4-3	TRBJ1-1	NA	CASSQDVLLAEAFF	TGCGCCAGCAGCCAAGATGTCCTACTCGCTGAAGCTTTCTTT
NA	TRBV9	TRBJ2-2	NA	CASSPTGPRAGELFF	TGTGCCAGCAGCCCGACAGGTCCGCGGGCCGGGGAGCTGTTTTTT